The 8 T cell receptor beta chains reported below all come from one sample, sequenced in a study of beta chain features in type 1 diabetes. Of the isolated RNA, all was reverse transcribed, and so the sequenced material was expressed TCRB transcripts. The assay was immunoSEQ multiplex PCR, and TCRdb's table has in-frame clones only and misses some. The profile shows roughly 400,000 clones, approximately 14% of them singletons. The specimen was naive CD4+ T cells from blood. The receptors originated from a man aged 25-45 years in good health.

Comments on this clone: The sample carries other DNA sequences with the same CDR3. The chain has TRBV14 and TRBJ1-5, with D possibly matching TRBD1 (5 bases). Trimming pared 3 bases from V and 2 bases from J, leaving 5 bases between. In germline, CDR1 is SGHDN, CDR2 FVKESK. There are 13 residues in the CDR3. In nucleotides, the CDR3 is TGTGCCAGCAGCCAGGGGGGCAATCAGCCCCAGCATTTT. Amino acid sequence: CASSQGGNQPQHF. Filled out from reference TRBV14 and TRBJ1-5, the complete variable domain reads EAGVTQFPSHSVIEKGQTVTLRCDPISGHDNLYWYRRVMGKEIKFLLHFVKESKQDESGMPNNRFLAERTGGTYSTLKVQPAELEDSGVYFCASSQGGNQPQHFGDGTRLSIL.

The chain couples TRBV29-1 to TRBJ2-1; 11 bases align to TRBD2. V dropped 2 bases and J dropped 6; count of bases not matched to a gene: 3. The CDR3 has 14 amino acids. CDR1 SQVTM and CDR2 ANQGSEA come from the germline V gene. CDR3 bases: TGCAGCGTTGAATCACTAGCGGGAGTCAATGAGCAGTTCTTC. It yields the protein CSVESLAGVNEQFF.

The V gene is TRBV5-1, the J gene TRBJ1-2; TRBD1 is a possible D gene (5 bases). The V and J ends lost 0 bases and 8 bases respectively, with 11 bases between them. From germline, CDR1 is SGHRS and CDR2 YFSETQ. CDR3 length: 13 amino acids. CDR3 region: CASSLGDPDGYTF. The CDR3 coding sequence is TGCGCCAGCAGCTTGGGGGACCCCGACGGCTACACCTTC.

The genes are TRBV7-4 and TRBJ2-7; 8 bases map to TRBD2. J lost 2 bases, V lost 5 bases, and 14 bases had no gene match. CDR3 length equals 17 residues. Looked up from germline, CDR1 is SGHVT and CDR2 is SQSDAQ. In DNA form, the CDR3 reads TGTGCCAGCAGCCCGTCCCAGGCGGGAGGAGTCCCCTACGAGCAGTACGTC. This sequence encodes CASSPSQAGGVPYEQYV.

The V call is TRBV10-3, the J call TRBJ1-1; D unresolved. The ends were cut back, 0 bases at V and 1 base at J, with 6 bases in the middle. The CDR3 loop spans 14 amino acids. Germline values: CDR1 ENHRY, CDR2 SYGVKD. The CDR3 here is CAISESIQNTEAFF. The CDR3 nucleotides are TGTGCCATCAGTGAGTCGATCCAGAACACTGAAGCTTTCTTT.

Comments on this clone: Different DNA sequences within this sample yield the same CDR3. V usage is TRBV9 and J usage is TRBJ2-3; D remains unclear. The CDR3 runs to 12 residues. V dropped 3 bases and J dropped 0 bases, with 2 bases sitting between them. Germline CDR1 and CDR2: SGDLS and YYNGEE. CDR3 region: CASSASTDTQYF. The CDR3 region has the DNA TGTGCCAGCAGCGCTAGCACAGATACGCAGTATTTT.

The rearrangement uses TRBV6-5 and TRBJ1-1; no clear D. Germline values: CDR1 MNHEY, CDR2 SVGAGI. The CDR3 is 10 residues long. V was shortened by 10 bases and J by 5 bases, with 8 bases between the two germline ends. This CDR3 is CATGRTEAFF. In nucleotides, the CDR3 is TGTGCCACCGGCCGGACTGAAGCTTTCTTT.

The rearrangement joins TRBV7-9 to TRBJ2-5; D not resolved. Per the germline V gene, CDR1 is SEHNR and CDR2 is FQNEAQ (reference sequence). Trimming removed 4 bases at V and 5 bases at J, with 8 bases between. CDR3 length equals 12 residues. CDR3 sequence (DNA): TGTGCCAGCAGCTCGGTATGGGAGACCCAGTACTTC. Protein sequence: CASSSVWETQYF. The full variable domain, in which reference TRBV7-9 and TRBJ2-5 provide the parts outside the CDR3, is DTGVSQNPRHKITKRGQNVTFRCDPISEHNRLYWYRQTLGQGPEFLTYFQNEAQLEKSRLLSDRFSAERPKGSFSTLEIQRTEQGDSAMYLCASSSVWETQYFGPGTRLLVL.